These 29 T cell receptor beta chains were all obtained from the same sample, sequenced in a study of blood T cells in healthy people across ages. With a J-beta primer mix and a sample-barcoded 5' primer, a second PCR ran 7 to 11 cycles. MiXCR, applied by TCRdb to the 5' RACE reads, yields one record per CDR3 protein. The data hold around 520,000 distinct CDR3 sequences, with roughly a quarter observed a single time. A further study also used this sample, focusing on T cells of mothers and their children.

Sequencing used blood. The receptors derive from a boy between 2 and 10 years old in good health.

The rearrangement uses TRBV12-3 or TRBV12-4 and TRBJ1-1, with 7 bases matching TRBD1. The CDR3 is 14 amino acids. Trimming cost V 3 bases and J 2 bases; bases outside gene matches: 3. CDR3 bases: TGTGCCAGCAGTTTCCGACAGGGAAACACTGAAGCTTTCTTT. This encodes CASSFRQGNTEAFF.

This clonotype was seen repeatedly, ten times or more. CDR3 amino acids: CAISPSRYEQYF. The CDR3 DNA reads TGTGCCATCAGTCCATCTCGCTACGAGCAGTACTTC. The chain couples TRBV10-3 to TRBJ2-7; no definite D call. The CDR3 has 12 residues. Trimming removed 5 bases at V and 3 bases at J, with 8 bases between. Germline V lookup: CDR1 ENHRY, CDR2 SYGVKD.

The chain carries TRBV18 and TRBJ2-5, with 8 bases lining up with TRBD1. Trimming removed 2 bases from V and 4 bases from J; junction bases left unmatched: 3. Germline loops: CDR1 KGHSH, CDR2 LQKENI. This CDR3 region has 14 residues. CDR3 amino acids: CASSPTGTGETQYF. The CDR3 region has the DNA TGTGCCAGCTCACCAACCGGGACAGGAGAGACCCAGTACTTC.

There are a few counts of this clonotype. The rearrangement links TRBV7-2 to TRBJ2-5, with 11 bases fitting TRBD2. Per the germline V gene, CDR1 is SGHTA and CDR2 is FQGNSA. V lost 6 bases to trimming and J lost 10 bases; unmatched junction nucleotides: 10. The CDR3 consists of 14 residues. CDR3 DNA sequence: TGTGCCAGCAGACAACTAGCGGGAGCTCTGTTCCAGTACTTC. Amino acid sequence: CASRQLAGALFQYF.

This rearrangement joins TRBV19 to TRBJ2-2; maybe TRBD2 (6 bases). The CDR3 contains 16 residues. The V gene's germline CDR1 is LNHDA and CDR2 SQIVND (reference sequence). The ends were cut back, 4 bases at V and 3 bases at J, with 15 bases in the middle. The CDR3 DNA reads as TGTGCCAGTAGTAGTTTATTGACTAGGGACACCGGGGAGCTGTTTTTT. Protein product: CASSSLLTRDTGELFF.

V and J are TRBV10-3 and TRBJ2-1, with 10 bases that match TRBD2. V gave up 5 bases and J gave up 6 bases; unmatched junction bases: 7. Germline-derived CDR1 and CDR2 are ENHRY and SYGVKD. The CDR3 consists of 15 residues. The CDR3 bases are TGTGCCATCAGTAGAGGACTAGCGGAGACCAATGAGCAGTTCTTC. Amino acids: CAISRGLAETNEQFF.

This clonotype was seen more than once but under ten times. This CDR3 reads CSVASSKNIQYF. The CDR3 DNA is TGCAGCGTTGCGTCGAGTAAAAACATTCAGTACTTC. The gene calls are TRBV29-1 and TRBJ2-4; D unresolved. CDR1 is SQVTM and CDR2 is ANQGSEA in the germline V gene. The CDR3 runs to 12 residues. Trimming took 4 bases from V and 4 from J, leaving 8 bases between them.

The chain recombines TRBV20-1 with TRBJ2-2; D unclear. This CDR3 comprises 11 residues. Per germline, CDR1 DFQATT and CDR2 SNEGSKA (reference sequence). With 5 bases removed from V and 7 bases from J, the gap between germline ends came to 8 bases. This CDR3 reads CSAVEFGELFF. For the CDR3, the DNA is TGCAGTGCTGTAGAGTTCGGGGAGCTGTTTTTT.

The V and J genes are TRBV6-1 and TRBJ1-5; D uncertain. Germline CDR1 reads MNHNS; CDR2 reads SASEGT. V lost 3 bases, J lost 6 bases, and 9 bases lay in between. This CDR3 is built from 13 residues. This CDR3 is CASSERGSQPQHF. DNA for the CDR3: TGTGCCAGCAGTGAGCGGGGAAGTCAGCCCCAGCATTTT.

This clonotype was detected a few times. The chain joins TRBV4-2 to TRBJ2-5, with 8 bases lining up with TRBD1. Per germline, CDR1 LGHNA and CDR2 YNFKEQ. This CDR3 is built from 16 residues. V lost 0 bases to trimming and J lost 5 bases; unmatched junction nucleotides: 8. CDR3 coding DNA: TGTGCCAGCAGCCAAGAAGACAGGGGACGAGGGGAGACCCAGTACTTC. Residues: CASSQEDRGRGETQYF.

This clonotype was observed a few times. The rearrangement joins TRBV18 to TRBJ1-2; perhaps TRBD1 as D (5 bases). Germline CDR1 reads KGHSH; CDR2 reads LQKENI. V lost 0 bases and J 4 bases, leaving 15 bases between the germline ends. The CDR3 covers 16 residues. In DNA, the CDR3 is TGTGCCAGCTCACCACCCGGGACTCGGACCCTCTATGGCTACACCTTC. Translated, it gives CASSPPGTRTLYGYTF.

This clonotype was observed a few times. This chain uses TRBV15 with TRBJ2-2; possibly TRBD1 for D (6 bases). Trimming took 4 bases from V and 2 from J, leaving 11 bases between them. This CDR3 is 15 amino acids long. CDR1 and CDR2 from the germline V gene are LNHNV and YYDKDF (reference sequence). CDR3 region: CATSTGTPNTGELFF. CDR3 coding DNA: TGTGCCACCAGCACCGGGACACCAAACACCGGGGAGCTGTTTTTT.

The J gene is TRBJ1-2, the V gene TRBV2; D call uncertain. In germline, CDR1 is SNHLY, CDR2 FYNNEI. The V and J ends lost 4 bases and 0 bases respectively, with 9 bases between them. There are 14 residues in the CDR3. The CDR3 loop is CASSAGSSNYGYTF. The CDR3, as DNA: TGTGCCAGCAGTGCGGGGTCATCTAACTATGGCTACACCTTC. The full variable domain, with the rest looked up from reference TRBV2 and TRBJ1-2, is EPEVTQTPSHQVTQMGQEVILRCVPISNHLYFYWYRQILGQKVEFLVSFYNNEISEKSEIFDDQFSVERPDGSNFTLKIRSTKLEDSAMYFCASSAGSSNYGYTFGSGTRLTVV.

The chain joins TRBV20-1 to TRBJ2-1; no definite D call. This CDR3 comprises 13 residues. V lost 3 bases, J lost 5 bases, and 11 bases lay in between. CDR1 and CDR2 (germline): DFQATT, SNEGSKA (reference sequence). The CDR3 loop is CSARGYLDNEQFF. As DNA, the CDR3 is TGCAGTGCTAGGGGCTACTTGGACAATGAGCAGTTCTTC.

The CDR3 sequence is CSVDEGYNYYGYTF. CDR3 coding DNA: TGCAGCGTTGATGAAGGGTATAATTACTATGGCTACACCTTC. The chain has TRBV29-1 and TRBJ1-2; D not certain. Germline CDR1 SQVTM, CDR2 ANQGSEA. V was shortened by 3 bases and J by 3 bases, with 14 bases between the two germline ends. The CDR3 covers 14 residues.

Concerning this clonotype: Given a much more abundant clone one base away, this may be a read error. This rearrangement joins TRBV4-2 to TRBJ2-1; D gene uncertain. This CDR3 is built from 17 residues. Germline values: CDR1 LGHNA, CDR2 YNFKEQ. The CDR3 coding sequence is TGTGCCAACAGCCAAGATCCACTGCCGAGCTCCTACAATGAGCAGTTCTTC. It encodes CANSQDPLPSSYNEQFF.

This clonotype was detected a few times. The V call is TRBV12-3 or TRBV12-4, the J call TRBJ1-1, with a weak D call TRBD1 (5 bases). Trimming left V 7 bases short and J 6 bases short, with 18 bases between. The CDR3 is 14 amino acids. CDR3 residues: CASTLSSRAPEAFF. The CDR3 region has the DNA TGTGCCAGCACCTTATCGTCCAGGGCCCCTGAAGCTTTCTTT.

V gene TRBV7-2 combines with J gene TRBJ1-2, with D possibly TRBD1 on 6 matching bases. The CDR3 totals 15 residues. The V gene lost 5 bases and the J gene lost 2 bases, with 15 bases spanning the gap. The germline gives CDR1 SGHTA, CDR2 FQGNSA. The CDR3 is CASSPVGGQNYGYTF. The CDR3 nucleotides read TGTGCCAGCAGCCCCGTTGGGGGGCAGAACTATGGCTACACCTTC.

The chain is built from TRBV29-1 and TRBJ2-5, with D uncertain. V gave up 5 bases and J gave up 7 bases, with 20 bases separating them. CDR3 length: 14 amino acids. Germline values: CDR1 SQVTM, CDR2 ANQGSEA. The CDR3: CSVPRATSVGTQYF. In DNA, the CDR3 is TGCAGCGTTCCTAGGGCCACCTCGGTCGGGACCCAGTACTTC. The full variable domain, its missing parts supplied by reference TRBV29-1 and TRBJ2-5, is SAVISQKPSRDICQRGTSLTIQCQVDSQVTMMFWYRQQPGQSLTLIATANQGSEATYESGFVIDKFPISRPNLTFSTLTVSNMSPEDSSIYLCSVPRATSVGTQYFGPGTRLLVL.

The rearrangement uses TRBV2 and TRBJ1-4; D ambiguous. The germline gives CDR1 SNHLY, CDR2 FYNNEI. Trimming removed 2 bases from V and 5 bases from J, with 12 bases in between. The CDR3 length is 15 residues. The CDR3 here is CASSERAAGNEKLFF. The DNA of the CDR3 is TGTGCCAGCAGTGAACGGGCGGCTGGCAATGAAAAACTGTTTTTT.

This clonotype was found a few times. V usage is TRBV5-1 and J usage is TRBJ2-1; D possibly uses TRBD1 or TRBD2 (6 bases each). Trimming stripped 0 bases from V and 4 bases from J, with 11 bases between. Germline V gene sequence: CDR1 SGHRS, CDR2 YFSETQ. The CDR3 runs to 15 residues. The CDR3 is CASSLVGGNYNEQFF. CDR3 coding DNA: TGCGCCAGCAGCTTGGTAGGGGGGAATTACAATGAGCAGTTCTTC. Combining the CDR3 with reference TRBV5-1 and TRBJ2-1 gives the whole variable domain KAGVTQTPRYLIKTRGQQVTLSCSPISGHRSVSWYQQTPGQGLQFLFEYFSETQRNKGNFPGRFSGRQFSNSRSEMNVSTLELGDSALYLCASSLVGGNYNEQFFGPGTRLTVL.

This clonotype was detected ten times or more. This sequence joins TRBV7-6 and TRBJ2-2, with no clear D. The CDR3 has 13 amino acids. Germline V lookup: CDR1 SGHVS, CDR2 FNYEAQ. The germline V and J ends were trimmed by 5 bases and 1 base, with 5 bases remaining between them. CDR3 nucleotide sequence: TGTGCCAGCAGCGCCCTGAACACCGGGGAGCTGTTTTTT. Protein product: CASSALNTGELFF.

The genes are TRBV29-1 and TRBJ2-5, with D possibly matching TRBD2 (5 bases). This CDR3 comprises 17 residues. Deletions cut 4 bases from V and 11 bases from J, with 32 bases between. CDR1 and CDR2 (germline): SQVTM, ANQGSEA. CDR3 in amino acids: CSVGTRIPGNLYNEQYF. The CDR3 DNA reads as TGCAGCGTTGGAACCAGGATTCCGGGAAACCTTTACAATGAGCAGTACTTC.

This clonotype occurred many times. V usage is TRBV29-1 and J usage is TRBJ2-2; D may be TRBD2 (6 bases). Germline loops: CDR1 SQVTM, CDR2 ANQGSEA. V lost 6 bases and J lost 5, with 13 bases in between. CDR3 length: 13 amino acids. The chain's CDR3 is CSVRDFTTGELFF. CDR3 nucleotide sequence: TGCAGCGTACGGGACTTTACGACCGGGGAGCTGTTTTTT.

This chain links TRBV7-9 with TRBJ1-1; no clear D gene. With 1 base removed from V and 2 bases from J, the gap between germline ends came to 8 bases. This CDR3 is built from 14 residues. From germline, CDR1 is SEHNR and CDR2 FQNEAQ (reference sequence). CDR3 amino acids: CASSLDASNTEAFF. The CDR3 DNA follows: TGTGCCAGCAGCTTAGATGCCAGTAACACTGAAGCTTTCTTT.

DNA of the CDR3: TGCAGTGCCCTCTTAACAGGGAGCGGCTCTGGGGCCAACGTCCTGACTTTC. Its translation is CSALLTGSGSGANVLTF. The gene calls are TRBV20-1 and TRBJ2-6; tentative D call: TRBD1 (6 bases). Between the trimmed V and J ends, which lost 6 bases and 0 bases, there was a span of 18 bases. The germline V gene has CDR1 DFQATT and CDR2 SNEGSKA (reference sequence). The CDR3 is made up of 17 amino acids.

The V call is TRBV7-8, the J call TRBJ1-6; TRBD1 might be the D (5 bases). This CDR3 is 16 amino acids long. In germline, CDR1 is SGHVS, CDR2 FQNEAQ. V was cut by 5 bases and J by 6 bases, with 17 bases left in between. The CDR3: CASSTLNDSPNSPLHF. CDR3 DNA sequence: TGTGCCAGCAGCACCTTAAATGACAGCCCTAATTCACCCCTCCACTTT.

J is TRBJ1-4 and V is TRBV4-1; a weak D match, TRBD1 (5 bases). Trimming pared 0 bases from V and 10 bases from J, leaving 15 bases between. Germline V gene lookup returns CDR1 MGHRA and CDR2 YSYEKL. This CDR3 has 15 residues. The CDR3 DNA reads TGCGCCAGCAGCCAAGATCGGGGGACGCTACTAAAACTGTTTTTT. Translated, it gives CASSQDRGTLLKLFF.

This clonotype has more than one count but fewer than ten. The CDR3 is CASSLSSFEQYF. The CDR3 DNA reads as TGCGCCAGCAGCTTGTCCAGCTTTGAGCAGTACTTC. The genes are TRBV5-1 and TRBJ2-7; D remains unclear. The germline V gene encodes CDR1 SGHRS and CDR2 YFSETQ. This CDR3 has 12 residues. V was pared by 1 base and J by 7 bases, with 9 bases between.